This T cell receptor (beta chain) stems from a study of cytomegalovirus exposure and HLA in healthy donors. The overall study: The 120 validation repertoires used the same platform as the roughly 700 first-cohort repertoires (as reported by a later analysis). General study findings and limits: In vitro data verified a few CMV-associated chains as specific for CMV antigens. Overall, approximately 150 TCR beta chains were annotated as cytomegalovirus-associated.

Generated by immunoSEQ multiplex PCR, the TCRdb table keeps only in-frame clones and is missing some. This table has over 150,000 clones, 80% to 90% appearing once. Trimming pared 5 bases from V and 3 bases from J, leaving 29 bases between. The CDR3 runs to 18 residues. CDR1 is GTSNPN and CDR2 is SVGIG in the germline V gene (reference sequence). Comments on this clone: Its antigen is as yet unknown.

The sample consisted of PBMCs. The V call is TRBV30, the J call TRBJ2-7; perhaps TRBD1 as D (6 bases). This sequence was found in a woman aged 25 to 39 in good health and CMV-seronegative. The CDR3 DNA sequence: TGTGCCTGGCGACCGAGTCAGAAGAGGGGGAAAAACTTCTACGAGCAGTACTTC. Protein: CAWRPSQKRGKNFYEQYF.